This TCR beta chain was retrieved from a study of cytomegalovirus exposure and HLA in healthy donors. Study-wide results and caveats: Immune exposure information comprised only CMV serostatus. Follow-up analysis seemed to connect common viral pathogens with several of the most significant clusters identified.

Notes on this clone: What it recognizes is unknown.

PCR was performed using 60 Vbeta and 13 Jbeta primers. The data were produced by immunoSEQ multiplex PCR, yet TCRdb's version contains in-frame clones alone and is incomplete. The sample comprises some 190,000 clones, about 83% of which are singletons, and approximately 1.8% rests with the top ten. Germline CDR1 and CDR2: MNHEY and SVGAGI. The CDR3 is 13 residues long. The ends were cut back, 3 bases at V and 3 bases at J, with 8 bases in the middle. The chain links TRBV6-5 to TRBJ2-5, with TRBD1 as a possible D gene (6 bases). This receptor was taken from a man aged 40-55 years in good health and CMV-seropositive. The specimen was PBMCs. The CDR3: CASSYSGEETQYF. CDR3 sequence (DNA): TGTGCCAGCAGTTATTCAGGGGAAGAGACCCAGTACTTC.